This T cell receptor beta chain was sequenced for a study of response to subunit inactivated influenza vaccine. This clonotype was detected a few times. Its target is not known. The V end lost 5 bases, the J end lost 2 bases, and 12 bases lay between the germline ends. The V gene's germline CDR1 is DFQATT and CDR2 SNEGSKA (reference sequence). CDR3 size: 13 residues. Findings and caveats of the study: T cells newly recruited by each seasonal influenza vaccination are few, the authors suggested.

One entry per CDR3 protein, called by TCRdb with MiXCR from the RT-PCR reads. The sample carries some 180,000 distinct CDR3 sequences, about 10% recorded once. The chain recombines TRBV20-1 with TRBJ2-5, with a weak D call TRBD2 (6 bases). The sequencing used non-naive T cells sorted from PBMCs, collected on the day of vaccination. This receptor was obtained from a man aged 50 to 60 who received an inactivated influenza vaccine. CDR3 residues: CSAVGGNQETQYF. The CDR3 DNA sequence: TGCAGTGCTGTAGGAGGGAATCAAGAGACCCAGTACTTC.